The rows below give T cell receptor beta chains drawn from one sample of a study of blood T cells in healthy people across ages. TCRdb fed the 5' RACE reads into MiXCR, producing one record per CDR3 protein. The sample holds approximately 1,700,000 distinct CDR3 sequences, roughly two fifths seen once. The sequencing input was blood. The receptors stem from a human donor in good health. Each CDR3 is given with its conserved first and last residue. A D gene is named only where the DNA matches it firmly. The listing skips clone size in some rows; elsewhere it reads once, few, many or a size class.

size	D	V	J	CDR3	DNA
few	TRBD2	TRBV29-1	TRBJ2-1	CSVVVAGAYNEQFF	TGCAGCGTTGTGGTGGCGGGGGCCTACAATGAGCAGTTCTTC
many	-	TRBV12-3/TRBV12-4	TRBJ2-7	CASSFTGTYEQYF	TGTGCCAGCAGCTTCACAGGGACTTACGAGCAGTACTTC
few	TRBD1	TRBV12-3/TRBV12-4	TRBJ1-1	CASTSQGFGTEAFF	TGTGCCAGCACCTCACAGGGGTTTGGCACTGAAGCTTTCTTT
few	-	TRBV12-3/TRBV12-4	TRBJ2-1	CASSSTVSYNEQFF	TGTGCCAGCAGTTCAACGGTCTCCTACAATGAGCAGTTCTTC
-	-	TRBV9	TRBJ1-1	CASSVGEDKLKAFF	TGTGCCAGCAGCGTAGGAGAGGACAAACTAAAAGCTTTCTTT
many	-	TRBV6-5	TRBJ2-1	CASSYSTTVHEQFF	TGTGCCAGCAGTTACTCGACTACGGTACATGAGCAGTTCTTC
many	TRBD2	TRBV7-2	TRBJ2-5	CASKRGGRETQYF	TGTGCCAGCAAGCGGGGGGGACGGGAGACCCAGTACTTC
-	TRBD1	TRBV7-2	TRBJ1-1	CASSYRDREPNTEAFF	TGTGCCAGCAGCTACCGGGACAGGGAGCCGAACACTGAAGCTTTCTTT
few	-	TRBV7-9	TRBJ1-2	CASSPAHNYGYTF	TGTGCCAGCAGCCCTGCTCATAACTATGGCTACACCTTC
-	-	TRBV20-1	TRBJ2-7	CSASSFRGEQYF	TGCAGTGCTAGCTCGTTTCGGGGCGAGCAGTACTTC
-	-	TRBV10-3	TRBJ2-7	CATGQRQYEQYF	TGTGCCACCGGACAGAGACAATACGAGCAGTACTTC
-	-	TRBV7-2	TRBJ2-7	CASSLRGQTTGSSYEQYF	TGTGCCAGCAGCTTACGAGGCCAAACTACAGGGAGCTCCTACGAGCAGTACTTC
few	-	TRBV11-2	TRBJ2-1	CASSPPLGEQFF	TGTGCCAGCAGCCCTCCCTTGGGTGAGCAGTTCTTC
-	-	TRBV28	TRBJ1-2	CASSLSRTHGGYTF	TGTGCCAGCAGTTTATCCAGGACCCACGGTGGCTACACCTTC
few	-	TRBV13	TRBJ2-1	CASSPNGRAGEQFF	TGTGCCAGCAGCCCAAATGGACGGGCCGGTGAGCAGTTCTTC
-	TRBD1	TRBV20-1	TRBJ2-7	CSATDRSSSYEQYF	TGCAGTGCTACGGACAGGTCGAGCTCCTACGAGCAGTACTTC
-	-	TRBV7-9	TRBJ2-5	CASSSKGSTAETQYF	TGTGCCAGCAGCTCAAAGGGGTCCACGGCAGAGACCCAGTACTTC
-	-	TRBV6-5	TRBJ1-2	CASQARSGLIDYTF	TGTGCCAGTCAGGCCCGCTCGGGGTTGATAGACTACACCTTC
few	-	TRBV5-1	TRBJ2-2	CASSLLSPHTGELFF	TGCGCCAGCAGCTTGCTATCCCCCCACACCGGGGAGCTGTTTTTT
-	TRBD1	TRBV7-2	TRBJ2-7	CASSSRPGQGTFQLYEQYF	TGTGCCAGCAGCTCACGACCGGGACAGGGGACGTTCCAACTCTACGAGCAGTACTTC
-	TRBD1	TRBV6-1	TRBJ1-6	CASSEQPGQAYSPLHF	TGTGCCAGCAGTGAACAACCGGGACAGGCATATTCACCCCTCCACTTT
-	TRBD1	TRBV20-1	TRBJ2-7	CSARDYDQGAGEQYF	TGCAGTGCTAGAGATTACGACCAGGGGGCTGGCGAGCAGTACTTC
-	-	TRBV5-1	TRBJ2-5	CASTLEETQYF	TGCGCCAGTACGCTTGAGGAGACCCAGTACTTC
few	-	TRBV12-3/TRBV12-4	TRBJ2-3	CASSWGVGTDTQYF	TGTGCCAGCAGTTGGGGGGTGGGCACAGATACGCAGTATTTT
-	TRBD2	TRBV7-6	TRBJ2-1	CASINPGLAGGPNEQFF	TGTGCCTCAATAAACCCGGGACTAGCGGGGGGGCCGAATGAGCAGTTCTTC
few	-	TRBV3-1	TRBJ2-4	CASSQDNALAKTIQYF	TGTGCCAGCAGCCAAGACAACGCTCTAGCCAAAACCATCCAGTACTTC
-	-	TRBV9	TRBJ2-1	CASSGDTAYNEQFF	TGTGCCAGCAGCGGGGACACCGCCTACAATGAGCAGTTCTTC
few	-	TRBV7-2	TRBJ2-5	CASSRVGQETQYF	TGTGCCAGCAGCCGGGTCGGCCAAGAGACCCAGTACTTC
few	-	TRBV11-2	TRBJ2-1	CASSLPKGGRSYNEQFF	TGTGCCAGCAGCCTACCCAAGGGGGGCCGCTCCTACAATGAGCAGTTCTTC
few	-	TRBV12-5	TRBJ1-1	CASGLLGLNTEAFF	TGTGCTAGTGGTTTGTTGGGCCTGAACACTGAAGCTTTCTTT
few	-	TRBV2	TRBJ2-1	CASRGLGTFTFDEQFF	TGTGCCAGCAGGGGGTTGGGGACCTTTACTTTCGATGAGCAGTTCTTC
many	-	TRBV25-1	TRBJ2-3	CASSEGGGPVTDTQYF	TGTGCCAGCAGTGAAGGGGGGGGGCCAGTCACAGATACGCAGTATTTT
few	-	TRBV20-1	TRBJ2-3	CSARDRTESTDTQYF	TGCAGTGCTAGAGATAGGACGGAAAGCACAGATACGCAGTATTTT
few	TRBD1	TRBV2	TRBJ1-2	CASSEADRGQGYGYTF	TGTGCCAGCAGTGAAGCGGACAGGGGGCAAGGCTATGGCTACACCTTC
-	-	TRBV6-6	TRBJ1-4	CAVRDIFNEKLFF	TGTGCCGTAAGGGACATCTTCAATGAAAAACTGTTTTTT
-	-	TRBV20-1	TRBJ1-4	CSVSPQPTNEKLFF	TGCAGTGTTTCCCCACAGCCTACTAATGAAAAACTGTTTTTT
few	TRBD2	TRBV4-2	TRBJ2-7	CASSQDLATSGGILYEQYF	TGTGCCAGCAGCCAAGATTTGGCGACTAGCGGGGGAATCCTCTACGAGCAGTACTTC
-	-	TRBV6-6	TRBJ2-5	CASSYIQLARETQYF	TGTGCCAGCAGTTATATCCAGCTAGCTCGAGAGACCCAGTACTTC
-	-	TRBV7-2	TRBJ2-1	CASSLARYEQFF	TGTGCCAGCAGCTTAGCGCGGTATGAGCAGTTCTTC
few	-	TRBV6-5	TRBJ1-5	CASGGTFSQPQHF	TGTGCCAGCGGGGGCACTTTCAGTCAGCCCCAGCATTTT
-	-	TRBV7-8	TRBJ1-5	CASSPRWGDRYQPQHF	TGTGCCAGCAGCCCACGATGGGGAGATAGGTATCAGCCCCAGCATTTT
-	-	TRBV20-1	TRBJ2-3	CSARDRLRARVWRDTQYF	TGCAGTGCTAGAGATCGGCTTCGGGCTCGTGTTTGGCGAGATACGCAGTATTTT
-	-	TRBV7-9	TRBJ2-5	CASSLGAEGEFEETQYF	TGTGCCAGCAGCTTAGGGGCTGAAGGGGAATTTGAAGAGACCCAGTACTTC
-	-	TRBV20-1	TRBJ1-5	CSARKLREAQPQHF	TGCAGTGCTAGAAAGCTAAGAGAGGCTCAGCCCCAGCATTTT
-	-	TRBV3-1	TRBJ1-1	CASSQALGGRWTEAFF	TGTGCCAGCAGCCAAGCCCTGGGGGGGAGGTGGACTGAAGCTTTCTTT
-	TRBD1	TRBV29-1	TRBJ1-2	CGVEGGVGYTF	TGCGGCGTTGAAGGGGGCGTTGGCTACACCTTC
-	TRBD2	TRBV12-5	TRBJ2-7	CASGIQLAGTSYEQYF	TGTGCTAGTGGTATCCAACTAGCGGGGACCTCCTACGAGCAGTACTTC
-	-	TRBV4-3	TRBJ1-6	CASSQDSSSRGLNSPLHF	TGCGCCAGCAGCCAAGATAGTTCATCGCGGGGTCTGAATTCACCCCTCCACTTT
-	-	TRBV29-1	TRBJ1-2	CSVETSNYGYTF	TGCAGCGTTGAGACCTCAAACTATGGCTACACCTTC
few	TRBD2	TRBV15	TRBJ2-5	CATSRPGTTQETQYF	TGTGCCACCAGCAGACCCGGGACTACCCAAGAGACCCAGTACTTC
few	TRBD1	TRBV29-1	TRBJ2-1	CSVEGGQGLVQFF	TGCAGCGTTGAGGGGGGACAGGGACTTGTCCAGTTCTTC
-	-	TRBV28	TRBJ2-7	CASAGWTVRYEQYF	TGTGCCAGCGCCGGCTGGACAGTAAGGTACGAGCAGTACTTC
-	-	TRBV24-1	TRBJ2-4	CATSGAGTRNIQYF	TGTGCCACCAGTGGGGCAGGGACGAGGAACATTCAGTACTTC